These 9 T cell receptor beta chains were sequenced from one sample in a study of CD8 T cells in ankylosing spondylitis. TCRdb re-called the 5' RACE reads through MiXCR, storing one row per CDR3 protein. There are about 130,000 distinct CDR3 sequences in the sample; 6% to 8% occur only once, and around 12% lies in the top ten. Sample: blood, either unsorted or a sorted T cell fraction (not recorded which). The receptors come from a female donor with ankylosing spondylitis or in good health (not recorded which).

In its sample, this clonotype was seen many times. The CDR3 loop is CASSVEADTQYF. The CDR3 region has the DNA TGTGCCAGCAGCGTCGAGGCAGATACGCAGTATTTT. The chain carries TRBV9 and TRBJ2-3; no definite D call. This CDR3 is built from 12 residues. V was shortened by 2 bases and J by 4 bases, with 5 bases between the two germline ends. Germline V gene lookup returns CDR1 SGDLS and CDR2 YYNGEE.

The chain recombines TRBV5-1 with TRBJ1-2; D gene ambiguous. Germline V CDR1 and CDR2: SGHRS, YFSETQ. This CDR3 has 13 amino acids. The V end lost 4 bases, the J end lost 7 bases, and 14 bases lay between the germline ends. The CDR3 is CASSANLEVGYTF. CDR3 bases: TGCGCCAGCAGCGCGAATCTAGAAGTTGGCTACACCTTC.

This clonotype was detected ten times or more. CDR3 loop: CATSGLRDSTNQPQHF. DNA of the CDR3: TGTGCCACCAGTGGCCTCCGGGACAGTACAAATCAGCCCCAGCATTTT. The chain combines TRBV24-1 with TRBJ1-5; 7 nucleotides match TRBD1. Germline V gene data show CDR1 as KGHDR and CDR2 as SFDVKD. CDR3 length equals 16 residues. After removal of 5 bases from V and 4 bases from J, the junction contained 10 bases not matched to a gene.

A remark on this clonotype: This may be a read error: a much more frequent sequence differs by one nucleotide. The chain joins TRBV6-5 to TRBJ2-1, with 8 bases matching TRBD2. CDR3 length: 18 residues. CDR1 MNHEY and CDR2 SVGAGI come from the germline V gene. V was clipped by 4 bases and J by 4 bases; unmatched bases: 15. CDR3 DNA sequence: TGTGCCAGCAGTTGCTCGACCGGTGGGCGGGGGGTATACAATGAGCAGTTCTTC. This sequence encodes CASSCSTGGRGVYNEQFF.

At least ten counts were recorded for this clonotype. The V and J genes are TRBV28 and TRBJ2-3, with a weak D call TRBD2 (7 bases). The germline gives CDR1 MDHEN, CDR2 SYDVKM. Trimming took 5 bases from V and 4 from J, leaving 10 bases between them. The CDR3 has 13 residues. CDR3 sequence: CASSGGASDTQYF. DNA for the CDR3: TGTGCCAGCAGTGGGGGGGCCTCAGATACGCAGTATTTT.

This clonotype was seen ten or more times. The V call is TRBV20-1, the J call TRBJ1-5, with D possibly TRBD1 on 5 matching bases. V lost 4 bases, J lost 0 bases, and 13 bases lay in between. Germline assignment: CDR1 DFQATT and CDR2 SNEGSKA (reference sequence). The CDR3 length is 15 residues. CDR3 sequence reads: CSAMDGGYSNQPQHF. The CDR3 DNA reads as TGCAGTGCTATGGACGGGGGATATAGCAATCAGCCCCAGCATTTT.

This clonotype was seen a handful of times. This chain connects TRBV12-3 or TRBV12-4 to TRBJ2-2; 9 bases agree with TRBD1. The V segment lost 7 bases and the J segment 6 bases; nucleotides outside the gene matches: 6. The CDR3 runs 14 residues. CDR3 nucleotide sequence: TGTGCCAGCATTGGGACAGGGAGGCCCGGGGAGCTGTTTTTT. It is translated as CASIGTGRPGELFF.

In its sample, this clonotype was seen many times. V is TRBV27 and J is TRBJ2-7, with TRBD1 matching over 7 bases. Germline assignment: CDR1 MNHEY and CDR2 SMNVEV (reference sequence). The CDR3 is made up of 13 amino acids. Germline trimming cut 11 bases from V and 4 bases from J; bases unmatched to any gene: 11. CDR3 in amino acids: CAARQGQSYEQYF. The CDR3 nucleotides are TGTGCCGCTAGACAGGGCCAGAGTTACGAGCAGTACTTC.

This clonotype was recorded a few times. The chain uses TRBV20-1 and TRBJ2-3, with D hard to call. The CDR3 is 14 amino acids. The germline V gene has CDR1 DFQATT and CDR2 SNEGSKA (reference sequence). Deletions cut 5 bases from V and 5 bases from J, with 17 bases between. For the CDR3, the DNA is TGCAGTGCTGCCCAGGCTCCACCTGGAGATACGCAGTATTTT. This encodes CSAAQAPPGDTQYF.